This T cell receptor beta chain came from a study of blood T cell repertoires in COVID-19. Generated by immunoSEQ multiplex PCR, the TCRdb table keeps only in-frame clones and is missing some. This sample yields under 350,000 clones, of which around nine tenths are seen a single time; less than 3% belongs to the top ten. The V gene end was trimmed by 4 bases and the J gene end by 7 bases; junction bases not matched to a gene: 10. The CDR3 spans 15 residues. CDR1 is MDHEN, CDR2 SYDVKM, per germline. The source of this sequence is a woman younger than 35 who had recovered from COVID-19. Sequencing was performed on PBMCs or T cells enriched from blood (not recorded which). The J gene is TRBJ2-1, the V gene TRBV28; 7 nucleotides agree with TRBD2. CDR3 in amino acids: CASSSGRESANEQFF. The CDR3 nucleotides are TGTGCCAGCAGTTCTGGGCGGGAGAGCGCGAATGAGCAGTTCTTC.